A selection of T cell receptor beta chains follows, all from one sample in a study of OX40 agonist ivuxolimab in advanced cancers. Assay: immunoSEQ multiplex PCR; the TCRdb copy retains only in-frame clones and omits some. The data contain 71,000 or so clones, 91% of them singletons. The sequences come from CD4+ or CD8+ T cells sorted from blood, collected in a trial of the OX40 agonist ivuxolimab. The origin of the receptors is an adult with an advanced solid tumor such as melanoma, head and neck, liver or kidney cancer. The CDR3 runs from the conserved cysteine through the conserved F or W.

J gene	V gene	CDR3 protein
TRBJ1-5	TRBV19	CASMGTFQDQPQHF
TRBJ2-7	TRBV28	CASSFSQDPREQYF
TRBJ1-5	TRBV6-1	CASSEAWGARKQPQHF
TRBJ2-1	TRBV5-4	CASSSPGGGTLPFF
TRBJ1-1	TRBV5-1	CASSQGQGMGTEAFF
TRBJ1-2	TRBV9	CASSVLGQGMGYTF
TRBJ2-3	TRBV28	CASIKPGHSQYF
TRBJ2-7	TRBV15	CATYLFSYEQYF
TRBJ2-3	TRBV7-7	CASSLGQDTDTQYF
TRBJ1-1	TRBV6-5	CASSPWDRVAEAFF
TRBJ2-5	TRBV7-3	CASSLGGPQETQYF
TRBJ2-5	TRBV4-1	CASSLGSGQGEKTQYF
TRBJ2-7	TRBV7-6	CASSLVGGTAEQYF
TRBJ2-4	TRBV11-2	CASSLAMGQGENIQYF
TRBJ2-3	TRBV4-2	CASSSRVGGSTDTQYF
TRBJ2-7	TRBV10-3	CAISEGGGRSYEQYF
TRBJ1-1	TRBV15	CATSRSAGTGSEAFF
TRBJ2-5	TRBV29-1	CSVKGGEETQYF
TRBJ2-1	TRBV14	CASSQDSGREEQFF
TRBJ2-5	TRBV2	CASGRAGGGETQYF
TRBJ2-1	TRBV5-1	CASSNRDRGYNEQFF
TRBJ1-2	TRBV6-5	CASSDGTSTNYGYTF
TRBJ1-2	TRBV6-1	CASRRAGTGSYGYTF
TRBJ2-2	TRBV5-1	CASSLLVAQAGELFF
TRBJ2-7	TRBV19	CASSTPTTGGYEQYF
TRBJ1-2	TRBV7-9	CASSLNIDYGYTF
TRBJ2-1	TRBV5-1	CASSLSTTNNEQFF
TRBJ2-3	TRBV2	CASSSGGAFFDTQYF
TRBJ2-2	TRBV30	CAWVGQGHTGELFF
TRBJ2-3	TRBV19	CASSGRPLAGGTDTQYF
TRBJ2-1	TRBV19	CASRGLAGGNEQFF
TRBJ2-5	TRBV6-5	CAIWRGTGNLTQYF
TRBJ1-1	TRBV6-1	CASRDPLNTEAFF
TRBJ2-1	TRBV6-6	CASRLAGGTEQFF
TRBJ2-2	TRBV6-5	CASNYGATGELFF
TRBJ1-1	TRBV11-3	CASSLFKGTEAFF
TRBJ2-2	TRBV9	CASSESFLRDRFYTGELFF